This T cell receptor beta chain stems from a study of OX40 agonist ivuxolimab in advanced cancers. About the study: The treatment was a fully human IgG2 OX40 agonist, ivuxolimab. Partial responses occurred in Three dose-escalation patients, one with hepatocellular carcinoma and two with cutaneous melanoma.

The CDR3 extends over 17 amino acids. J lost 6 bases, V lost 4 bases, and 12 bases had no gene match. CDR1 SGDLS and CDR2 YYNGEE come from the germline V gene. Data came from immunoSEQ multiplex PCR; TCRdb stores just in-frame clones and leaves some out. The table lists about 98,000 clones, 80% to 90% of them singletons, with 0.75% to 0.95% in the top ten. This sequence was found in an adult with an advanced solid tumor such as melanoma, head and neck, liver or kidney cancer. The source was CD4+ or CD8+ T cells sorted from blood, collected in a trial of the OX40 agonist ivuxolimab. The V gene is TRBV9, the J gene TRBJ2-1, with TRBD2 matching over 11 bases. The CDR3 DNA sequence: TGTGCCAGCAGCCCCCCCGGTAATAGCGGGAGGGCCAATGAGCAGTTCTTC. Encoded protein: CASSPPGNSGRANEQFF.